The 14 T cell receptor beta chains listed next were all sequenced from one sample in a study of early T cells in non-severe SARS-CoV-2 infection. TCRdb passed the 5' RACE reads through MiXCR, listing each CDR3 protein once. The sample contains 50,000 to 60,000 distinct CDR3 sequences, around 12% of which appear only once. Material: whole blood. The receptors were gathered from an adult who was a healthcare worker with PCR-confirmed SARS-CoV-2 infection or an uninfected control (not recorded which).

The chain joins TRBV6-1 to TRBJ2-5; tentative D call: TRBD1 (5 bases). V shed 1 base and J shed 7 bases, with 16 bases lying between them. This CDR3 contains 15 residues. Per the germline V gene, CDR1 is MNHNS and CDR2 is SASEGT. The CDR3 DNA reads as TGTGCCAGCAGTGAAGGATGGAGCTTAAGGGGGACCCAGTACTTC. Amino acid sequence: CASSEGWSLRGTQYF.

J is TRBJ2-7 and V is TRBV7-8, with unresolved D. The CDR3 runs 12 residues. Trimming stripped 0 bases from V and 7 bases from J, with 7 bases between. CDR1 SGHVS and CDR2 FQNEAQ come from the germline V gene. DNA of the CDR3: TGTGCCAGCAGCTTAGCTTGGGCAGAGCAGTACTTC. The encoded protein is CASSLAWAEQYF.

The V and J genes are TRBV7-9 and TRBJ2-7; 7 nucleotides line up with TRBD2. Per germline, CDR1 SEHNR and CDR2 FQNEAQ (reference sequence). The CDR3 contains 15 residues. The trim removed 1 base at V and 0 bases at J, leaving 3 bases unmatched. CDR3: CASSLEAGHSYEQYF. The CDR3 nucleotides are TGTGCCAGCAGCTTAGAAGCGGGGCACTCCTACGAGCAGTACTTC.

The chain has TRBV6-5 and TRBJ1-6; 8 bases map to TRBD1. Unmatched junction bases numbered 9, after V lost 2 bases and J lost 3 bases. The CDR3 has 18 amino acids. CDR1 is MNHEY, CDR2 SVGAGI, per germline. CDR3 nucleotide sequence: TGTGCCAGCAGTTACCAGGGGGCAGGGACAAGCTATAATTCACCCCTCCACTTT. This gives the protein CASSYQGAGTSYNSPLHF.

This clonotype was counted only a few times. The chain links TRBV19 to TRBJ1-1, with D unclear. Trimming cost V 4 bases and J 4 bases, with 13 bases left between them. This CDR3 has 14 amino acids. Germline V gene lookup returns CDR1 LNHDA and CDR2 SQIVND (reference sequence). The CDR3 loop reads CASSRGSTITEAFF. The DNA for the CDR3 is TGTGCCAGTAGTAGGGGATCCACCATCACTGAAGCTTTCTTT.

At least ten counts were recorded for this clonotype. The V and J genes are TRBV7-6 and TRBJ2-6; D unresolved. V was clipped by 4 bases and J by 2 bases, with 18 bases between them. CDR1 SGHVS and CDR2 FNYEAQ come from the germline V gene. The length of the CDR3 is 18 residues. In nucleotides, the CDR3 is TGTGCCAGCAGCTCCATCCGGACGAATACGACTGGGGCCAACGTCCTGACTTTC. Amino acid sequence: CASSSIRTNTTGANVLTF.

The genes are TRBV20-1 and TRBJ1-3; 7 bases map to TRBD1. Germline CDR1 DFQATT, CDR2 SNEGSKA (reference sequence). This CDR3 has 13 residues. Trimming removed 5 bases from V and 4 bases from J; junction bases left unmatched: 5. The CDR3 nucleotides read TGCAGTGCTTCGACAGGGCGAGGAAACACCATATATTTT. It yields the protein CSASTGRGNTIYF.

There are many counts of this clonotype. The chain uses TRBV6-6 and TRBJ1-1, with D possibly matching TRBD1 (6 bases). With 6 bases removed from V and 2 bases from J, the gap between germline ends came to 10 bases. CDR1 is MNHNY, CDR2 SVGAGI, per germline (reference sequence). This CDR3 has 13 residues. The CDR3 DNA is TGTGCCAGCAGCAGGGGCTCTAACACTGAAGCTTTCTTT. Amino acids: CASSRGSNTEAFF.

This clonotype occurred once. This chain connects TRBV6-6 to TRBJ1-2; D call uncertain. This CDR3 region has 13 residues. From germline, CDR1 is MNHNY and CDR2 SVGAGI (reference sequence). The V gene lost 7 bases and the J gene lost 7 bases, with 16 bases spanning the gap. The CDR3 protein is CASIPKMVSGYTF. The CDR3 coding sequence is TGTGCCAGCATCCCTAAGATGGTATCTGGCTACACCTTC.

This clonotype was seen repeatedly, ten times or more. This rearrangement joins TRBV12-3 or TRBV12-4 to TRBJ1-2, with 7 bases matching TRBD1. V lost 1 base to trimming and J lost 8 bases; unmatched junction nucleotides: 7. This CDR3 is 14 amino acids long. CDR3 region: CASSLGQGTGGYTF. CDR3 nucleotides: TGTGCCAGCAGTTTAGGACAGGGCACGGGAGGCTACACCTTC.

This clonotype showed up just a few times. The gene calls are TRBV7-2 and TRBJ2-1, with TRBD1 matching 9 bases. The CDR3 runs to 16 residues. With V trimmed by 1 base and J by 5 bases, 6 bases remained unmatched. Germline V lookup: CDR1 SGHTA, CDR2 FQGNSA. The CDR3 is CASSLGGTGKNNEQFF. The CDR3 DNA reads TGTGCCAGCAGCTTAGGCGGGACAGGGAAAAACAATGAGCAGTTCTTC.

This clonotype was counted at least ten times. V usage is TRBV7-9 and J usage is TRBJ2-2, with TRBD1 as a possible D gene (6 bases). Germline CDR1 and CDR2: SEHNR and FQNEAQ (reference sequence). Trimming stripped 1 base from V and 7 bases from J, with 13 bases between. This CDR3 spans 15 amino acids. This chain's CDR3 is CASSLEQGFGGELFF. DNA of the CDR3: TGTGCCAGCAGCTTAGAACAGGGATTCGGCGGGGAGCTGTTTTTT.

The rearrangement uses TRBV9 and TRBJ2-1, with 9 bases that match TRBD2. CDR3 size: 15 residues. Germline V gene sequence: CDR1 SGDLS, CDR2 YYNGEE. Trimming removed 4 bases from V and 7 bases from J; junction bases left unmatched: 9. The CDR3 reads CASSLPAGGRNEQFF. The CDR3 DNA reads as TGTGCCAGCAGCCTTCCGGCGGGGGGGCGAAATGAGCAGTTCTTC.

J is TRBJ2-6 and V is TRBV10-3; no reliable D call. V was shortened by 6 bases and J by 0 bases, with 3 bases between the two germline ends. The CDR3 is made up of 13 amino acids. Germline CDR1 ENHRY, CDR2 SYGVKD. The CDR3 is CAIRDSGANVLTF. The CDR3 DNA follows: TGTGCCATCAGAGACTCTGGGGCCAACGTCCTGACTTTC.